The 6 T cell receptor beta chains given below trace back to one sample, sequenced in a study of spatial heterogeneity in lung cancer. Time point specified: sample taken at primary tumor resection. TCRdb re-called the 5' RACE reads through MiXCR, storing one row per CDR3 protein. The table has 20,000 to 30,000 distinct CDR3 sequences, about 4.7% seen once. The sequencing here drew on PBMCs, taken at surgery. The receptors originated from a male donor with early-stage non-small cell lung cancer.

By sample fraction, this clonotype is medium-sized. The V and J genes are TRBV12-3 or TRBV12-4 and TRBJ1-5; 8 bases match TRBD1. Losses at the gene ends were 7 bases for V and 4 bases for J; bases not matched to a gene: 6. The CDR3 sequence is 14 residues long. CDR3 DNA: TGTGCCAGCAAAGGGACAGGCCGGAATCAGCCCCAGCATTTT. This codes for CASKGTGRNQPQHF.

This clonotype was seen ten or more times. The genes are TRBV5-4 and TRBJ2-6, with D perhaps assigned TRBD1 or TRBD2 (6 bases each). The CDR3 length is 17 residues. Between the trimmed V and J ends, which lost 0 bases and 2 bases, there was a span of 12 bases. Per the germline V gene, CDR1 is SGHNT and CDR2 is YYREEE (reference sequence). The CDR3: CASSLGFGGPGANVLTF. The CDR3 bases are TGTGCCAGCAGCTTGGGGTTTGGGGGGCCTGGGGCCAACGTCCTGACTTTC.

Details on this clonotype: This may be a read error: a much more frequent sequence differs by one nucleotide. The genes are TRBV28 and TRBJ1-4, with no clear D. Germline loops: CDR1 MDHEN, CDR2 SYDVKM. The CDR3 extends over 11 amino acids. CDR3 protein: CASSHREKMFF. CDR3 in DNA: TGTGCCAGCAGTCACAGAGAAAAAATGTTTTTT.

This clonotype was detected many times. The rearrangement joins TRBV28 to TRBJ1-1; D remains unclear. The CDR3 spans 12 residues. Germline-derived CDR1 and CDR2 are MDHEN and SYDVKM. Trimming pared 8 bases from V and 1 base from J, leaving 8 bases between. CDR3 bases: TGTGCCAGCGGGCTAGGGAACACTGAAGCTTTCTTT. Protein: CASGLGNTEAFF.

This clonotype was seen many times. This chain joins TRBV7-9 and TRBJ2-4, with D hard to call. V lost 2 bases and J 5 bases, leaving 10 bases between the germline ends. The CDR3 has 14 amino acids. Germline assignment: CDR1 SEHNR and CDR2 FQNEAQ (reference sequence). The CDR3 bases are TGTGCCAGCAGCTTATACGGTCGTGAAAACATTCAGTACTTC. Translated: CASSLYGRENIQYF. The full variable domain, its missing parts supplied by reference TRBV7-9 and TRBJ2-4, is DTGVSQNPRHKITKRGQNVTFRCDPISEHNRLYWYRQTLGQGPEFLTYFQNEAQLEKSRLLSDRFSAERPKGSFSTLEIQRTEQGDSAMYLCASSLYGRENIQYFGAGTRLSVL.

The chain joins TRBV6-5 to TRBJ1-1; D perhaps matches TRBD1 (6 bases). The CDR3 sequence is 13 residues long. The V gene lost 5 bases and the J gene lost 5 bases, with 12 bases spanning the gap. The V gene's germline CDR1 is MNHEY and CDR2 SVGAGI. CDR3 amino acids: CASSPQRGTEAFF. In nucleotides, the CDR3 is TGTGCCAGCAGTCCCCAGAGGGGGACTGAAGCTTTCTTT.